The 12 T cell receptor beta chains presented below share a single source sample, sequenced in a study of cytomegalovirus exposure and HLA in healthy donors. The table came from immunoSEQ multiplex PCR; TCRdb's copy has only in-frame clones and leaves some out. The sample gives about 60,000 clones, 90% to 96% of which show up once; roughly 1% is in the top ten. The material sequenced was PBMCs. All receptors come from a young woman in good health and CMV-seronegative.

V usage is TRBV6-1 and J usage is TRBJ1-2; 7 bases are a match to TRBD1. In germline, CDR1 is MNHNS, CDR2 SASEGT. The V gene end was trimmed by 7 bases and the J gene end by 4 bases; junction bases not matched to a gene: 9. This CDR3 spans 14 amino acids. The CDR3 sequence is CASTQGVGVYGYTF. The CDR3 nucleotides are TGTGCCAGCACCCAGGGGGTTGGGGTCTATGGCTACACCTTC.

The V gene is TRBV27, the J gene TRBJ2-7, with a possible D match to TRBD2 (6 bases). The germline V gene encodes CDR1 MNHEY and CDR2 SMNVEV (reference sequence). V was shortened by 5 bases and J by 1 base, with 15 bases between the two germline ends. The CDR3 has 15 amino acids. CDR3 protein: CASSPRDLYSYEQYF. CDR3 bases: TGTGCCAGCAGTCCCCGGGACTTATATTCCTACGAGCAGTACTTC.

This clone came up once. This CDR3 is also generated by other DNA sequences in the sample. The genes are TRBV18 and TRBJ2-7, with 11 nucleotides matching TRBD2. There are 15 residues in the CDR3. From germline, CDR1 is KGHSH and CDR2 LQKENI. J gave up 0 bases and V 6 bases, and 4 bases lay outside the gene matches. CDR3: CASSPTSGASYEQYF. The DNA of the CDR3 is TGTGCCAGCTCCCCGACTAGCGGGGCCTCCTACGAGCAGTACTTC. The variable domain in full, with the rest retrieved from reference TRBV18 and TRBJ2-7, is NAGVMQNPRHLVRRRGQEARLRCSPMKGHSHVYWYRQLPEEGLKFMVYLQKENIIDESGMPKERFSAEFPKEGPSILRIQQVVRGDSAAYFCASSPTSGASYEQYFGPGTRLTVT.

The CDR3 here is CASSNHGTGNTIYF. CDR3 nucleotides: TGTGCCAGCAGCAACCACGGGACAGGGAACACCATATATTTT. The rearrangement uses TRBV28 and TRBJ1-3; 9 bases align to TRBD1. CDR1 and CDR2 (germline): MDHEN, SYDVKM. V shed 6 bases, J shed 7 bases, and the junction held 7 bases outside the gene matches. The CDR3 has 14 residues.

The rearrangement links TRBV21-1 to TRBJ1-5; the DNA was not compared with TRBD1, the D call given in the table. TRBV21-1 counts as a pseudogene. This CDR3 is built from 17 residues. The CDR3 DNA sequence: TGTGCCAGCAGCAAAGGGGGACAGGGGGGACTCAATCAGCCCCAGCATTTT. Translating gives CASSKGGQGGLNQPQHF.

The CDR3 coding sequence is TGTGCCAGCAGTTACTCGATGGCGGGGGCCGTCAAAGCTTTCTTT. Translated, it gives CASSYSMAGAVKAFF. The chain uses TRBV6-5 and TRBJ1-1, with D perhaps matching TRBD1 (6 bases). The CDR3 sequence is 15 residues long. V shed 0 bases and J shed 9 bases, with 17 bases lying between them. Looked up from germline, CDR1 is MNHEY and CDR2 is SVGAGI.

V gene TRBV4-3 combines with J gene TRBJ2-1; 9 bases fit TRBD2. V dropped 1 base and J dropped 2; count of bases not matched to a gene: 3. This CDR3 spans 16 amino acids. CDR1 is LGHNA and CDR2 is YSLEER in the germline V gene. DNA of the CDR3: TGCGCCAGCAGCCAAGCCATAGCGGGAGCCTACAATGAGCAGTTCTTC. This codes for CASSQAIAGAYNEQFF.

V and J are TRBV11-2 and TRBJ1-1, with 7 positions matching TRBD1. The ends lost 7 bases at V and 2 bases at J; junction bases unmatched: 13. The CDR3 is 16 amino acids. Per the germline V gene, CDR1 is SGHAT and CDR2 is FQNNGV. The CDR3 spells CASKRLPTGENTEAFF. The CDR3 DNA is TGTGCCAGCAAACGCCTCCCCACAGGGGAAAACACTGAAGCTTTCTTT.

The CDR3 protein is CASKPGTGGAYGYTF. The CDR3 DNA reads as TGTGCCAGCAAACCGGGGACAGGGGGCGCTTATGGCTACACCTTC. The chain employs TRBV28 and TRBJ1-2, with 12 bases matching TRBD1. CDR1 and CDR2 from the germline V gene are MDHEN and SYDVKM. Losses at the gene ends were 7 bases for V and 5 bases for J; bases not matched to a gene: 8. The CDR3 runs to 15 residues.

The chain links TRBV12-5 to TRBJ1-1, with a weak D call TRBD1 (5 bases). The CDR3 consists of 12 residues. The V gene's germline CDR1 is LGHNT and CDR2 FRNRAP. V was cut by 6 bases and J by 5 bases, with 10 bases left in between. The CDR3 reads CASGARGTEAFF. In DNA form, the CDR3 reads TGTGCTAGTGGAGCCCGGGGGACTGAAGCTTTCTTT.

Written as DNA, the CDR3 is TGTGCCAGCAGCTTTGGGGGGGGAGATACGCAGTATTTT. It translates to CASSFGGGDTQYF. The chain recombines TRBV7-2 with TRBJ2-3, with 7 bases fitting TRBD2. CDR3 size: 13 residues. V shed 3 bases, J shed 5 bases, and the junction held 2 bases outside the gene matches. Germline V CDR1 and CDR2: SGHTA, FQGNSA. Using reference TRBV7-2 and TRBJ2-3 for the parts outside the CDR3, the full variable domain is GAGVSQSPSNKVTEKGKDVELRCDPISGHTALYWYRQSLGQGLEFLIYFQGNSAPDKSGLPSDRFSAERTGGSVSTLTIQRTQQEDSAVYLCASSFGGGDTQYFGPGTRLTVL.

This chain links TRBV27 with TRBJ2-7, with 10 bases fitting TRBD1. The V and J ends lost 4 bases and 9 bases, in that order; junction bases with no gene match: 15. CDR1 is MNHEY, CDR2 SMNVEV, per germline (reference sequence). The CDR3 loop spans 16 amino acids. CDR3 sequence (DNA): TGTGCCAGCAGTTGGGGCCATACGGGGACAGGGGCCTGGCAGTACTTC. This gives the protein CASSWGHTGTGAWQYF.